The sequence of this TCR beta chain was determined in a study of T-cell memory formation after mild COVID-19. Germline values: CDR1 SSHAT, CDR2 FNYEAQ (reference sequence). The CDR3 covers 13 residues. In regard to this clonotype: At one boundary the junction diverges from the germline segment, which might be a read error.

From the 5' RACE reads, TCRdb called clonotypes with MiXCR, one entry per CDR3 protein. The table shows about 88,000 distinct CDR3 sequences, with about 23% occurring only once. The sequenced sample was PBMCs or a T cell subset sorted from them (not recorded which). The V call is TRBV7-7, the J call TRBJ2-1, with D possibly being TRBD2 (5 bases). This TCR came from a man in his late teens or twenties who had mild COVID-19 (a few samples of this study predate the infection). Cell type and time point are not known. DNA of the CDR3: TGTGCTAGCAGCGGCGGGTCCTACAATGAGCAGTTCTTC. As protein: CASSGGSYNEQFF.